These 27 T cell receptor beta chains were all obtained from the same sample, sequenced in a study of vaccination effects on CD4 cells after COVID-19. What these receptors recognize is not known. TCRdb's table, derived via immunoSEQ multiplex PCR, lists solely in-frame clones and lacks some. The sample consists of 25,000 or so clones, about 70% of them appearing once. Expansion of antigen-specific CD4+ T cells with viral peptide pools was carried out by the ViraFEST assay before sequencing. Culturing for 10 to 11 days preceded CD4+ T cell isolation. Each participant was given two doses of one vaccine (BNT162b2 or mRNA-1273). This sample comprised CD4+ T cells from PBMCs cultured with SARS-CoV-2 spike peptides, obtained after COVID-19 vaccination. Receptors were obtained from a human donor who received a COVID-19 vaccine.

The chain employs TRBV18 and TRBJ1-5, with D unresolved. Germline V gene sequence: CDR1 KGHSH, CDR2 LQKENI. The CDR3 contains 13 residues. V lost 2 bases to trimming and J lost 7 bases, with 9 bases between them. The CDR3 sequence: CASSPWVAQPQHF. The CDR3 DNA is TGTGCCAGCTCACCATGGGTTGCGCAGCCCCAGCATTTT.

The chain recombines TRBV18 with TRBJ2-2; no reliable D call. CDR3 length: 13 amino acids. Germline V CDR1 and CDR2: KGHSH, LQKENI. Trimming left V 2 bases short and J 7 bases short, with 8 bases between. CDR3 coding DNA: TGTGCCAGCTCACCATGGGGTCTCGGGGAGCTGTTTTTT. It translates to CASSPWGLGELFF.

The CDR3 DNA sequence: TGTGCCAGTTTACCCTCTGGCCAACCTTACAATGAGCAGTTCTTC. This gives the protein CASLPSGQPYNEQFF. This chain joins TRBV6-5 and TRBJ2-1; D is unclear. The V gene's germline CDR1 is MNHEY and CDR2 SVGAGI. Deletions cut 9 bases from V and 4 bases from J, with 19 bases between. CDR3 size: 15 residues.

The chain combines TRBV30 with TRBJ2-5, with 7 bases fitting TRBD1. Germline loops: CDR1 GTSNPN, CDR2 SVGIG (reference sequence). This CDR3 is built from 13 residues. Unmatched junction bases numbered 3, after V lost 3 bases and J lost 2 bases. The CDR3 loop reads CAWRTTGQETQYF. CDR3 nucleotide sequence: TGTGCCTGGAGGACGACAGGGCAAGAGACCCAGTACTTC.

This clone was seen a few times. This chain joins TRBV28 and TRBJ2-1, with TRBD2 matching 10 bases. V lost 6 bases, J lost 6 bases, and 5 bases stayed unmatched. The CDR3 covers 14 residues. CDR1 and CDR2 (germline): MDHEN, SYDVKM. The CDR3 sequence is CASSLSGRLNEQFF. The CDR3, as DNA: TGTGCCAGCAGCCTTAGCGGGAGGCTCAATGAGCAGTTCTTC.

The chain couples TRBV10-3 to TRBJ2-3; D unclear. Per the germline V gene, CDR1 is ENHRY and CDR2 is SYGVKD. V lost 6 bases, J lost 0 bases, and 7 bases lay in between. The CDR3 covers 13 residues. The CDR3 nucleotides read TGTGCCATCAGAGGAAATAGCACAGATACGCAGTATTTT. Amino acid sequence: CAIRGNSTDTQYF.

The rearrangement uses TRBV19 and TRBJ2-7; 11 bases match TRBD1. The trim removed 8 bases at V and 3 bases at J, leaving 6 bases unmatched. The CDR3 contains 14 residues. Germline V gives CDR1 LNHDA, CDR2 SQIVND (reference sequence). The CDR3 loop reads CASHPGQGVYEQYF. In DNA, the CDR3 is TGTGCCAGTCACCCGGGACAGGGGGTCTACGAGCAGTACTTC.

This clone was observed a handful of times. V and J are TRBV27 and TRBJ1-1; D gene ambiguous. V lost 3 bases and J lost 5, with 4 bases in between. This CDR3 has 11 amino acids. Germline values: CDR1 MNHEY, CDR2 SMNVEV (reference sequence). The CDR3 reads CASSLGTEAFF. CDR3 DNA: TGTGCCAGCAGTTTGGGGACTGAAGCTTTCTTT.

The CDR3 region has the DNA TGTGCCAGCAGTCTTAGAGGGGCGGGGGGGCGAGAGACCCAGTACTTC. Its protein is CASSLRGAGGRETQYF. The chain is built from TRBV7-2 and TRBJ2-5; TRBD2 matches 9 bases. With 6 bases clipped from V and 4 bases from J, the junction kept 12 bases outside the gene matches. From germline, CDR1 is SGHTA and CDR2 FQGNSA. The CDR3 has 16 residues.

The V gene is TRBV14, the J gene TRBJ2-1, with a weak D call TRBD1 (6 bases). This CDR3 comprises 16 residues. From germline, CDR1 is SGHDN and CDR2 FVKESK. V was trimmed by 4 bases and J by 1 base, leaving 14 bases between them. The CDR3 bases are TGTGCCAGCAGCCCGCTGGGGGCCGGGTCCTACAATGAGCAGTTCTTC. Translation gives CASSPLGAGSYNEQFF.

DNA of the CDR3: TGTGCCACCAGCGGTCGATCGGCGGGACGCCAAGAGACCCAGTACTTC. It specifies CATSGRSAGRQETQYF. The V gene is TRBV15, the J gene TRBJ2-5; the D gene is possibly TRBD2 (6 bases). The germline V gene encodes CDR1 LNHNV and CDR2 YYDKDF (reference sequence). CDR3 length: 16 amino acids. V lost 5 bases and J 1 base, leaving 17 bases between the germline ends.

The V gene is TRBV7-9, the J gene TRBJ1-4; no definite D call. The germline V gene has CDR1 SEHNR and CDR2 FQNEAQ (reference sequence). This CDR3 has 13 residues. Trimming left V 1 base short and J 8 bases short, with 8 bases between. The CDR3 here is CASSLGTGEKLFF. In DNA, the CDR3 is TGTGCCAGCAGCTTAGGGACGGGCGAAAAACTGTTTTTT.

The genes are TRBV15 and TRBJ2-1, with 9 bases aligning to TRBD2. Trimming cost V 1 base and J 7 bases; bases outside gene matches: 8. CDR1 and CDR2 from the germline V gene are LNHNV and YYDKDF (reference sequence). CDR3 length: 16 residues. In DNA form, the CDR3 reads TGTGCCACCAGCAGAGCGGCGGGGGGGGCCCGTAATGAGCAGTTCTTC. This encodes CATSRAAGGARNEQFF.

This chain links TRBV7-2 with TRBJ1-5, with D hard to call. CDR1 is SGHTA and CDR2 is FQGNSA in the germline V gene. The CDR3 length is 14 residues. The ends were cut back, 3 bases at V and 3 bases at J, with 9 bases in the middle. CDR3 nucleotides: TGTGCCAGCAGCTTGTGGGGTACCAATCAGCCCCAGCATTTT. Translation gives CASSLWGTNQPQHF. The full variable domain, completed using reference TRBV7-2 and TRBJ1-5, is GAGVSQSPSNKVTEKGKDVELRCDPISGHTALYWYRQSLGQGLEFLIYFQGNSAPDKSGLPSDRFSAERTGGSVSTLTIQRTQQEDSAVYLCASSLWGTNQPQHFGDGTRLSIL.

This rearrangement joins TRBV4-1 to TRBJ1-4; no definite D call. From germline, CDR1 is MGHRA and CDR2 YSYEKL. The V gene lost 3 bases and the J gene lost 6 bases, with 17 bases spanning the gap. The CDR3 totals 16 residues. The CDR3 loop reads CASSHSGDGLDEKLFF. The CDR3 region has the DNA TGCGCCAGCAGCCATTCGGGAGACGGTTTAGATGAAAAACTGTTTTTT.

The chain links TRBV9 to TRBJ1-6, with a weak D call TRBD1 (5 bases). Trimming took 4 bases from V and 5 from J, leaving 22 bases between them. The CDR3 sequence is 18 residues long. CDR1 is SGDLS and CDR2 is YYNGEE in the germline V gene. The CDR3 reads CASSPQLGPLYNNSPLHF. CDR3 DNA sequence: TGTGCCAGCAGCCCCCAGTTGGGGCCTCTGTATAATAATTCACCCCTCCACTTT.

This clone was counted only a few times. This chain links TRBV6-6 with TRBJ2-7; D may be TRBD1 (5 bases). Trimming pared 5 bases from V and 2 bases from J, leaving 13 bases between. The CDR3 extends over 14 amino acids. Germline CDR1 is MNHNY and CDR2 is SVGAGI (reference sequence). DNA of the CDR3: TGTGCCAGCAGTGAGAACAGGCAAGCCTACGAGCAGTACTTC. The encoded protein is CASSENRQAYEQYF.

This clone was detected once. The chain couples TRBV6-1 to TRBJ2-3; D is unresolved. Germline loops: CDR1 MNHNS, CDR2 SASEGT. V was pared by 0 bases and J by 7 bases, with 8 bases between. The CDR3 loop spans 13 amino acids. The CDR3 DNA follows: TGTGCCAGCAGTGAAGCTGGATCGAATACGCAGTATTTT. Amino acid sequence: CASSEAGSNTQYF.

V and J are TRBV3-1 (or the pseudogene TRBV3-2) and TRBJ2-2; D is unresolved. The V gene's germline CDR1 is LGHDT and CDR2 YNNKEL (reference sequence). This CDR3 is built from 13 residues. The V end lost 3 bases, the J end lost 2 bases, and 4 bases lay between the germline ends. CDR3 DNA sequence: TGTGCCAGCAGCCAGGTTAACACCGGGGAGCTGTTTTTT. Protein product: CASSQVNTGELFF.

The gene calls are TRBV19 and TRBJ1-5, with 7 bases matching TRBD1. Per the germline V gene, CDR1 is LNHDA and CDR2 is SQIVND (reference sequence). The length of the CDR3 is 16 residues. The trim removed 3 bases at V and 4 bases at J, leaving 9 bases unmatched. The CDR3 reads CASSIVRGGANQPQHF. The DNA for the CDR3 is TGTGCCAGTAGTATCGTTAGAGGGGGCGCGAATCAGCCCCAGCATTTT.

V and J are TRBV7-9 and TRBJ1-5; D is undetermined. CDR1 is SEHNR, CDR2 FQNEAQ, per germline (reference sequence). CDR3 length: 13 amino acids. V lost 3 bases and J lost 7, with 10 bases in between. The CDR3 DNA reads as TGTGCCAGCAGCTTTACCGAGGCCCAGCCCCAGCATTTT. Translated: CASSFTEAQPQHF.

The chain carries TRBV7-9 and TRBJ1-1, with TRBD1 identical over 8 bases. The CDR3 is made up of 15 amino acids. After removal of 4 bases from V and 6 bases from J, the junction contained 10 bases not matched to a gene. The V gene's germline CDR1 is SEHNR and CDR2 FQNEAQ (reference sequence). CDR3 loop: CASSYGSGQGSEAFF. As DNA, the CDR3 is TGTGCCAGCAGCTACGGTTCCGGACAGGGTTCTGAAGCTTTCTTT.

The chain joins TRBV6-5 to TRBJ1-1, with TRBD1 matching 7 bases. Germline V lookup: CDR1 MNHEY, CDR2 SVGAGI. J lost 0 bases, V lost 6 bases, and 7 bases had no gene match. This CDR3 has 15 amino acids. CDR3 in amino acids: CASSRRQGMNTEAFF. The CDR3, as DNA: TGTGCCAGCAGCCGAAGACAGGGAATGAACACTGAAGCTTTCTTT.

The V gene is TRBV5-1, the J gene TRBJ2-2; D is uncertain. V was clipped by 2 bases and J by 2 bases, with 1 base between them. This CDR3 comprises 12 residues. CDR1 SGHRS and CDR2 YFSETQ come from the germline V gene. CDR3 amino acids: CASSFNTGELFF. In DNA form, the CDR3 reads TGCGCCAGCAGCTTTAACACCGGGGAGCTGTTTTTT.

This clone is labeled medium-sized. V gene TRBV5-1 combines with J gene TRBJ2-7; 8 bases map to TRBD1. The germline gives CDR1 SGHRS, CDR2 YFSETQ. The CDR3 has 14 amino acids. V was pared by 7 bases and J by 5 bases, with 11 bases of the junction left unmatched. In nucleotides, the CDR3 is TGCGCCAGCCGACCAGGGGGCGAGAAACACGAGCAGTACTTC. This encodes CASRPGGEKHEQYF.

The chain carries TRBV5-4 and TRBJ2-7; TRBD1 agrees at 7 bases. Germline assignment: CDR1 SGHNT and CDR2 YYREEE (reference sequence). CDR3 length: 14 amino acids. J gave up 2 bases and V 2 bases, and 4 bases lay outside the gene matches. The CDR3 sequence is CASSLGDRAYEQYF. The CDR3 nucleotides read TGTGCCAGCAGCTTAGGAGACAGGGCCTACGAGCAGTACTTC.

V usage is TRBV7-9 and J usage is TRBJ1-2, with D possibly being TRBD1 (5 bases). This CDR3 comprises 15 residues. V was pared by 2 bases and J by 1 base, with 11 bases between. Germline CDR1 reads SEHNR; CDR2 reads FQNEAQ (reference sequence). CDR3 DNA: TGTGCCAGCAGCTTAAGGGGCCTCGGTAACTATGGCTACACCTTC. As protein: CASSLRGLGNYGYTF.